A selection of T cell receptor beta chains follows, all from one sample in a study of blood T cell repertoires in COVID-19. This table comes from immunoSEQ multiplex PCR, and its TCRdb copy is limited to in-frame clones, with some not included. The table has 39,000 or so clones, 81% seen once. Sequencing was performed on peripheral blood. These receptors all stem from a man aged 35 to 55 with active or convalescent COVID-19. CDR3s include the opening cysteine and the closing phenylalanine or tryptophan. A D gene is named only where the DNA matches it firmly. Some rows mark clone size as missing; the rest say once, few, many or name a class of expanded clone.

-,-,TRBV24-1,TRBJ2-6,TGTGCCACCAGTGACCCACAGGGTTCCGGGGCCAACGTCCTGACTTTC,CATSDPQGSGANVLTF
-,-,TRBV5-5,TRBJ2-2,TGTGCCAGCACCACAAGGCGGGGCGCGAACACCGGGGAGCTGTTTTTT,CASTTRRGANTGELFF
-,-,TRBV4-1,TRBJ2-1,TGCGCCAGCAGCCAAGATGTGTTGGGAGCCGGGCTAAATGAGCAGTTCTTC,CASSQDVLGAGLNEQFF
-,-,TRBV19,TRBJ1-1,TGTGCCAGTAGTATCAGCAGCGGGGTCAACACTGAAGCTTTCTTT,CASSISSGVNTEAFF
-,-,TRBV3-1/TRBV3-2,TRBJ1-1,TGTGCCAGCAGCCAAGAGGCCAGTGCTGAAGCTTTCTTT,CASSQEASAEAFF
-,-,TRBV4-1,TRBJ2-1,TGCGCCAGCAGCCAGGGCCTACGAACCCTTGACTACAATGAGCAGTTCTTC,CASSQGLRTLDYNEQFF
-,-,TRBV11-2,TRBJ2-5,TGTGCCAGCAGCCAGGGGACTATCACCCAAGAGACCCAGTACTTC,CASSQGTITQETQYF
TRBD2,-,TRBV4-2,TRBJ2-1,TGTGCCAGCAGCCAAGCACTAGCGGGGGTCAGCCATGAGCAGTTCTTC,CASSQALAGVSHEQFF
TRBD1,-,TRBV12-3/TRBV12-4,TRBJ1-2,TGTGCCAGCAGTAGGGACAGATATGGCTACACCTTC,CASSRDRYGYTF
TRBD2,-,TRBV5-4,TRBJ2-1,TGTGCCAGCAGCCCTACTGGACTAGCGGGGAATGAGCAGTTCTTC,CASSPTGLAGNEQFF
-,-,TRBV27,TRBJ1-2,TGTGCCAGCAGTTTTAGAGGGTATGGCTACACCTTC,CASSFRGYGYTF
-,-,TRBV2,TRBJ2-3,TGTGCCAAAATTGAGGCGGGAGATACGCAGTATTTT,CAKIEAGDTQYF
-,-,TRBV12-3/TRBV12-4,TRBJ2-5,TGTGCCAGCAGTTTGAGCGGCCAAGAGACCCAGTACTTC,CASSLSGQETQYF
TRBD1,-,TRBV5-4,TRBJ2-7,TGTGCCAGCAGCTTCCCGGGACAGGGGGGACAAAACGAGCAGTACTTC,CASSFPGQGGQNEQYF
TRBD1,-,TRBV7-9,TRBJ2-7,TGTGCCAGCAGCCCCCAAATGGGACAGGGTGACTACGAGCAGTACTTC,CASSPQMGQGDYEQYF
-,-,TRBV27,TRBJ1-2,TGTGCCAGCAGTTTATCGACACAGGGAGGCTACACCTTC,CASSLSTQGGYTF
-,-,TRBV27,TRBJ2-5,TGTGCCAGCAGTATACAGGGTACTTCGGAGACCCAGTACTTC,CASSIQGTSETQYF
TRBD1,-,TRBV7-9,TRBJ2-6,TGTGCCAGCAGCCCGGGACAGGCCGGGGCCAACGTCCTGACTTTC,CASSPGQAGANVLTF
-,-,TRBV18,TRBJ1-2,TGTGCCAGCTCACCACCGATGGTAGCGACGGGCTACACCTTC,CASSPPMVATGYTF
TRBD1,-,TRBV20-1,TRBJ1-1,TGCAGTGCTAGTATACAGGGGGGAACTGAAGCTTTCTTT,CSASIQGGTEAFF
-,-,TRBV6-5,TRBJ2-5,TGTGCCAGCAGTTTCCGTGGAGGTGGTGAGACCCAGTACTTC,CASSFRGGGETQYF
TRBD1,-,TRBV28,TRBJ1-2,TGTGCCAGCAGGGGACAGGACGTGCACTATGGCTACACCTTC,CASRGQDVHYGYTF
-,-,TRBV4-2,TRBJ1-5,TGTGCCAGCAGCCAAGATACCAGGGAAGCCAATCAGCCCCAGCATTTT,CASSQDTREANQPQHF
TRBD1,-,TRBV19,TRBJ1-5,TGTGCCAGTAGTAATCCCGGGACAGGGGGCAATCAGCCCCAGCATTTT,CASSNPGTGGNQPQHF
TRBD2,-,TRBV6-5,TRBJ2-3,TGTGCCTTCTCTCCTGGCGCGGGGGGGACAGATACGCAGTATTTT,CAFSPGAGGTDTQYF
TRBD1,-,TRBV29-1,TRBJ2-2,TGCAGCGTTGAAACAGGGGAGAACACCGGGGAGCTGTTTTTT,CSVETGENTGELFF
-,few,TRBV5-4,TRBJ1-5,TGTGCCAGCAGCCTAAGACAGGTTGGAAGCAATCAGCCCCAGCATTTT,CASSLRQVGSNQPQHF
TRBD1,-,TRBV5-4,TRBJ1-5,TGTGCCAGCAGCCCGGACCCAGGGGACAGTCAGCCCCAGCATTTT,CASSPDPGDSQPQHF
TRBD1,-,TRBV9,TRBJ1-2,TGTGCCAGCAGCCAGACAGGGTTCGACTATGGCTACACCTTC,CASSQTGFDYGYTF
-,-,TRBV7-3,TRBJ1-1,TGTGCCAGCAGCATCGGGGTAGGAACTGAAGCTTTCTTT,CASSIGVGTEAFF
-,-,TRBV13,TRBJ1-4,TGTGCCAGCAGCTTGGGCCAGGGTGCAACTAATGAAAAACTGTTTTTT,CASSLGQGATNEKLFF
-,-,TRBV10-3,TRBJ2-3,TGTGCCATCAGTCCTTCGTCGGGAAGCGGCACAGATACGCAGTATTTT,CAISPSSGSGTDTQYF
TRBD2,-,TRBV14,TRBJ2-1,TGTGCCAGCAGCCAAGACTTGGGTAGCGGGGGCTTTATTTACAATGAGCAGTTCTTC,CASSQDLGSGGFIYNEQFF
TRBD1,-,TRBV5-6,TRBJ1-2,TGTGCCAGCAGCTTCCGGGGGGCAGGGGGCACCGATGGCTACACCTTC,CASSFRGAGGTDGYTF
TRBD1,once,TRBV7-2,TRBJ1-1,TGTGCCAGCAGCCCGTGGACAGGGGCCTACACTGAAGCTTTCTTT,CASSPWTGAYTEAFF
-,once,TRBV4-2,TRBJ2-5,TGTGCCAGCAGCCAAGATAGGGGAGTAGCGGAAGAGACCCAGTACTTC,CASSQDRGVAEETQYF
TRBD1,-,TRBV11-2,TRBJ1-2,TGTGCCAGCAGCCCAGGACAGGGCCGCGACTATGGCTACACCTTC,CASSPGQGRDYGYTF
-,-,TRBV29-1,TRBJ1-3,TGCAGCGTTGAAACGAGCTCTGGAAACACCATATATTTT,CSVETSSGNTIYF
-,-,TRBV30,TRBJ2-7,TGTGCCTGGAACCAGGGTATTGCCTACGAGCAGTACTTC,CAWNQGIAYEQYF
TRBD1,-,TRBV18,TRBJ2-6,TGTGCCAGCTCACCACCTGCGGGACAGGGGGCCCCTGGGGCCAACGTCCTGACTTTC,CASSPPAGQGAPGANVLTF
TRBD1,few,TRBV19,TRBJ2-3,TGTGCCAGTAGTATCCCGGGACAGAGCACAGATACGCAGTATTTT,CASSIPGQSTDTQYF
TRBD1,-,TRBV10-3,TRBJ1-2,TGTGCCATCACTAACAGGGGCAGGGATGGCTACACCTTC,CAITNRGRDGYTF
-,-,TRBV5-1,TRBJ2-5,TGCGCCAGCAGCTTGGATCTCTGGACCCAGTACTTC,CASSLDLWTQYF
-,-,TRBV19,TRBJ1-1,-,CASSIVWAQGTFF
TRBD1,-,TRBV12-5,TRBJ2-7,TGTGCTAGTGGTCCCGACAGGGCTAAGCAGTACTTC,CASGPDRAKQYF